This passage covers 14 T cell receptor beta chains from one sample sequenced in a study of CD8 T cells in Susac syndrome. Random hexamers were used to reverse transcribe an amount of about 0.5 to 1 ug RNA. TCRdb analysed the immunoSEQ multiplex PCR reads with MiXCR anew, one entry per CDR3 protein. Here the sample spans around 300,000 distinct CDR3 sequences, just over 90% being singletons. Sequenced sample: CD4+ T cells from PBMCs. Source of these receptors: a human donor with multiple sclerosis.

J is TRBJ2-6 and V is TRBV19; D unresolved. Germline loops: CDR1 LNHDA, CDR2 SQIVND (reference sequence). Trimming stripped 3 bases from V and 2 bases from J, with 11 bases between. The CDR3 has 16 amino acids. As DNA, the CDR3 is TGTGCCAGTAGTATGAGCTCAACAGCTGGGGCCAACGTCCTGACTTTC. This translates into CASSMSSTAGANVLTF.

This clonotype is a singleton in its sample. DNA of the CDR3: TGTGCCTGGGGGCTCGGGGACAGGTTTGATACGCAGTATTTT. Its protein is CAWGLGDRFDTQYF. This chain links TRBV30 with TRBJ2-3; 8 positions match TRBD1. The CDR3 spans 14 residues. The junction had 10 bases not matched to a gene; V was cut back by 5 bases and J by 6 bases. Germline CDR1 reads GTSNPN; CDR2 reads SVGIG (reference sequence).

This clonotype showed up just a few times. V usage is TRBV4-2 and J usage is TRBJ2-7, with 8 bases identical to TRBD2. The V gene end was trimmed by 0 bases and the J gene end by 0 bases; junction bases not matched to a gene: 4. The CDR3 extends over 16 amino acids. Looked up from germline, CDR1 is LGHNA and CDR2 is YNFKEQ. The CDR3 DNA follows: TGTGCCAGCAGCCAAGATCCGGCGGGAGGCTCCTACGAGCAGTACTTC. This gives the protein CASSQDPAGGSYEQYF.

This chain joins TRBV2 and TRBJ1-3; 8 positions agree with TRBD1. J gave up 3 bases and V 6 bases, and 4 bases lay outside the gene matches. This CDR3 has 14 amino acids. Germline V gene lookup returns CDR1 SNHLY and CDR2 FYNNEI. The CDR3 here is CASRDGQGGNTIYF. The CDR3 DNA is TGTGCCAGCAGGGACGGACAGGGTGGAAACACCATATATTTT. The entire variable domain, with the rest obtained from reference TRBV2 and TRBJ1-3, is as follows: EPEVTQTPSHQVTQMGQEVILRCVPISNHLYFYWYRQILGQKVEFLVSFYNNEISEKSEIFDDQFSVERPDGSNFTLKIRSTKLEDSAMYFCASRDGQGGNTIYFGEGSWLTVV.

V usage is TRBV10-2 and J usage is TRBJ2-3, with 10 bases lining up with TRBD1. The germline gives CDR1 WSHSY, CDR2 SAAADI. This CDR3 comprises 15 residues. Trimming at V came to 6 bases and at J to 3 bases, leaving 6 bases not matched to a gene. CDR3 in DNA: TGCGCCAGCAGCCCCGGGACAGGGGAGACAGATACGCAGTATTTT. It encodes CASSPGTGETDTQYF.

This rearrangement joins TRBV19 to TRBJ2-5; perhaps TRBD2 as D (6 bases). V was trimmed by 4 bases and J by 4 bases, leaving 13 bases between them. Germline assignment: CDR1 LNHDA and CDR2 SQIVND (reference sequence). The CDR3 extends over 14 amino acids. In DNA, the CDR3 is TGTGCCAGTAGTAGCCCCCTAGCGAGAGAGACCCAGTACTTC. Protein sequence: CASSSPLARETQYF.

In DNA, the CDR3 is TGCGCCAGCAGCGGCGAGCTTGATGAGCAGTTCTTC. Encoded protein: CASSGELDEQFF. The chain uses TRBV5-1 and TRBJ2-1; unclear D gene. The CDR3 length is 12 residues. V lost 4 bases and J lost 8, with 10 bases in between. Germline loops: CDR1 SGHRS, CDR2 YFSETQ.

The J gene is TRBJ2-4, the V gene TRBV3-1; perhaps TRBD1 as D (6 bases). V was shortened by 5 bases and J by 7 bases, with 9 bases between the two germline ends. CDR1 is LGHDT and CDR2 is YNNKEL in the germline V gene (reference sequence). This CDR3 has 12 residues. The CDR3 protein is CASSTGYNIQYF. The DNA of the CDR3 is TGTGCCAGCAGCACAGGGTACAACATTCAGTACTTC.

This CDR3 is CASSSWGTQYF. The CDR3 nucleotides are TGTGCCAGCAGCTCGTGGGGAACGCAGTATTTT. This chain uses TRBV13 with TRBJ2-3; D not certain. The CDR3 loop spans 11 amino acids. V was shortened by 4 bases and J by 9 bases, with 8 bases between the two germline ends. From germline, CDR1 is PRHDT and CDR2 FYEKMQ (reference sequence).

The chain uses TRBV18 and TRBJ1-4; D not certain. The CDR3 sequence is 13 residues long. Trimming pared 3 bases from V and 4 bases from J, leaving 6 bases between. The germline V gene has CDR1 KGHSH and CDR2 LQKENI. The CDR3 sequence is CASSPDHNEKLFF. As DNA, the CDR3 is TGTGCCAGCTCACCGGACCATAATGAAAAACTGTTTTTT.

The rearrangement uses TRBV7-2 and TRBJ2-7, with TRBD2 identical over 16 bases. This CDR3 has 17 residues. From germline, CDR1 is SGHTA and CDR2 FQGNSA. The trim removed 1 base at V and 5 bases at J, leaving 5 bases unmatched. CDR3 residues: CASSLVGTSGRADEQYF. Written as DNA, the CDR3 is TGTGCCAGCAGCTTAGTGGGGACTAGCGGGAGGGCTGACGAGCAGTACTTC.

This chain joins TRBV29-1 and TRBJ2-1; 9 bases fit TRBD2. V lost 5 bases, J lost 12 bases, and 20 bases stayed unmatched. The CDR3 is made up of 16 amino acids. Germline V CDR1 and CDR2: SQVTM, ANQGSEA. CDR3 in DNA: TGCAGCGTTCCAACGCTACAGACGGCGGGAGGGCCAGGGCAGTTCTTC. This encodes CSVPTLQTAGGPGQFF.

V gene TRBV20-1 combines with J gene TRBJ1-1; 10 bases fit TRBD1. Germline V lookup: CDR1 DFQATT, CDR2 SNEGSKA (reference sequence). Trimming took 3 bases from V and 7 from J; bases not matched to a gene: 8. The CDR3 runs to 14 residues. DNA for the CDR3: TGCAGTGCTAGTCGGGACAGGGGCCGACATGAAGCTTTCTTT. This gives the protein CSASRDRGRHEAFF.

The chain's CDR3 is CASSSSTAYTEAFF. CDR3 in DNA: TGTGCCAGCAGTTCGTCGACAGCTTACACTGAAGCTTTCTTT. The V gene is TRBV12-3 or TRBV12-4, the J gene TRBJ1-1; possibly TRBD1 for D (5 bases). The CDR3 loop spans 14 amino acids. Trimming took off 4 bases at V and 3 bases at J, with 12 bases between the two ends.